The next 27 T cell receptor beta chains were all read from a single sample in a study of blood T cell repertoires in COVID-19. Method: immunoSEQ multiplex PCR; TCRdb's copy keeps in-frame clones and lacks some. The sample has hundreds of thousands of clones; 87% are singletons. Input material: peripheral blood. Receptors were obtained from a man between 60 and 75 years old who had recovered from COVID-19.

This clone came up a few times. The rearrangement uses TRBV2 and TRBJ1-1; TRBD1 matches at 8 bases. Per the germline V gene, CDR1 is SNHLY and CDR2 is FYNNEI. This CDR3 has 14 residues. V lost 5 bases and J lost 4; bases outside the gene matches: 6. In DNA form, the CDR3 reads TGTGCCAGCAGTTTGAACAGGGGGGGCACTGAAGCTTTCTTT. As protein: CASSLNRGGTEAFF.

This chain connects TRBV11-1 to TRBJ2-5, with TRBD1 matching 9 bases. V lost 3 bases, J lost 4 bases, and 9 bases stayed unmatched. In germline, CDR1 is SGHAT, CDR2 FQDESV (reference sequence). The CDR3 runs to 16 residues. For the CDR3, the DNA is TGTGCCAGCAGCTTCGCGACAGGGGGTTTCGGAGAGACCCAGTACTTC. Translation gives CASSFATGGFGETQYF.

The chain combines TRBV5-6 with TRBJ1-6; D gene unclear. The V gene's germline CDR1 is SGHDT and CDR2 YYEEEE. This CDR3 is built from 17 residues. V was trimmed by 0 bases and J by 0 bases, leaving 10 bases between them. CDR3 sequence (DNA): TGTGCCAGCAGCTTGGGCGGAATGAGCTCCTATAATTCACCCCTCCACTTT. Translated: CASSLGGMSSYNSPLHF. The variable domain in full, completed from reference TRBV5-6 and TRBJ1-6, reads DAGVTQSPTHLIKTRGQQVTLRCSPKSGHDTVSWYQQALGQGPQFIFQYYEEEERQRGNFPDRFSGHQFPNYSSELNVNALLLGDSALYLCASSLGGMSSYNSPLHFGNGTRLTVT.

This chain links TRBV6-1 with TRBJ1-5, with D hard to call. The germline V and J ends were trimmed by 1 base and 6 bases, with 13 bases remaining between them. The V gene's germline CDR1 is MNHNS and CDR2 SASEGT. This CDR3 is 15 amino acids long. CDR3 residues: CASSEVRGGSQPQHF. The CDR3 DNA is TGTGCCAGCAGTGAAGTGCGGGGAGGGAGTCAGCCCCAGCATTTT.

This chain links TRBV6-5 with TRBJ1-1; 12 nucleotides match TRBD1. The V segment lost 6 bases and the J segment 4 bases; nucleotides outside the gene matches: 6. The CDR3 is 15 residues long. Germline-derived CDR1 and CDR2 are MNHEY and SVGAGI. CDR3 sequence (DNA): TGTGCCAGCAGCGGGACAGGGGGCTGGTCCACTGAAGCTTTCTTT. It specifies CASSGTGGWSTEAFF.

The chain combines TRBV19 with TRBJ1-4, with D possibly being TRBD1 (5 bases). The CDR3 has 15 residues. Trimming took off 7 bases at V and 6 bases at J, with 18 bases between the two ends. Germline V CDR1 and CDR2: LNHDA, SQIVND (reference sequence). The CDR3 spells CASKDGAGWDEKLFF. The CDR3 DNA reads TGTGCCAGTAAGGATGGTGCAGGGTGGGATGAAAAACTGTTTTTT.

CDR3 in amino acids: CASSSQGQDGYTF. Written as DNA, the CDR3 is TGTGCCAGCAGCTCCCAGGGGCAGGATGGCTACACCTTC. The chain couples TRBV2 to TRBJ1-2; D is possibly TRBD1 (6 bases). Trimming removed 6 bases from V and 6 bases from J, with 14 bases in between. Germline CDR1 and CDR2: SNHLY and FYNNEI. The CDR3 covers 13 residues. The full variable domain, rest sourced from reference TRBV2 and TRBJ1-2, is EPEVTQTPSHQVTQMGQEVILRCVPISNHLYFYWYRQILGQKVEFLVSFYNNEISEKSEIFDDQFSVERPDGSNFTLKIRSTKLEDSAMYFCASSSQGQDGYTFGSGTRLTVV.

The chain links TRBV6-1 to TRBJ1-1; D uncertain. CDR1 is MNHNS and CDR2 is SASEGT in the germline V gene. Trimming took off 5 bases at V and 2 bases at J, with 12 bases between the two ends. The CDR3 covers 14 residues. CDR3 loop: CASSSRLPNTEAFF. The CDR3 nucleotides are TGTGCCAGCAGTTCCAGGCTACCTAACACTGAAGCTTTCTTT.

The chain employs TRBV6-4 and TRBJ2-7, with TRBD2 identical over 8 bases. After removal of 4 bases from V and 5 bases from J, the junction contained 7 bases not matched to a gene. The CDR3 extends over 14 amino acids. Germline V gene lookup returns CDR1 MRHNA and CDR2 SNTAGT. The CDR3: CASSVLAGTDEQYF. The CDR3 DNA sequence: TGTGCCAGCAGTGTATTAGCGGGGACCGACGAGCAGTACTTC.

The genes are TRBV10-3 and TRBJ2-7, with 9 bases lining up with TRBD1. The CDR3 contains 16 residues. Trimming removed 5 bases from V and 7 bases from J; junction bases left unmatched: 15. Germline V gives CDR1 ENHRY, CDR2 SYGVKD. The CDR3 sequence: CAISSTGGPRGWEQYF. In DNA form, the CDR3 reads TGTGCCATCAGTAGTACAGGGGGCCCGAGGGGTTGGGAGCAGTACTTC.

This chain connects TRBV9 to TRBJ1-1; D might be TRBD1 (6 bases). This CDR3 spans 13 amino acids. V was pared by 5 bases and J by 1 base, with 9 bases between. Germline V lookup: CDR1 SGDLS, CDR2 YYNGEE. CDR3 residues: CASSWGPNTEAFF. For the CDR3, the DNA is TGTGCCAGCAGTTGGGGGCCGAACACTGAAGCTTTCTTT.

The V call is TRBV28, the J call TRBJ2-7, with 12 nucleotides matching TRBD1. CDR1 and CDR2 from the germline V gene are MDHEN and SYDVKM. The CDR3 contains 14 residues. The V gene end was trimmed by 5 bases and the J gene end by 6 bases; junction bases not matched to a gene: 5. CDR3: CASSPRDRGREQYV. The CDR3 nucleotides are TGTGCCAGCAGTCCCCGGGACAGGGGGCGCGAGCAGTACGTC.

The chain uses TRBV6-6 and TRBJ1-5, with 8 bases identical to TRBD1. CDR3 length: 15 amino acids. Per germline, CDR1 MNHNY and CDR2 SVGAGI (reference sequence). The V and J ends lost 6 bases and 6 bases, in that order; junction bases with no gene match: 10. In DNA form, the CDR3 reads TGTGCCAGCAGCCGCGGACAGGGTGTAAGTCAGCCCCAGCATTTT. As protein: CASSRGQGVSQPQHF.

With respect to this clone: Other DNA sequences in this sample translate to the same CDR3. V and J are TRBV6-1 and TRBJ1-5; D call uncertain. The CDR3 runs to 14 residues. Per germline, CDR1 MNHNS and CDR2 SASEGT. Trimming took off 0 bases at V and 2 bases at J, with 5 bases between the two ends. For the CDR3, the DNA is TGTGCCAGCAGTGAAGCCCTTCGCAATCAGCCCCAGCATTTT. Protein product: CASSEALRNQPQHF.

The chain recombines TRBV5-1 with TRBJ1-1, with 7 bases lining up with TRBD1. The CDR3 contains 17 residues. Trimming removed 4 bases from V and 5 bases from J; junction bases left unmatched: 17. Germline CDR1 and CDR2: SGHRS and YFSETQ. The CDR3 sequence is CASSRDSTPFMGTEAFF. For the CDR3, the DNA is TGCGCCAGCAGCCGGGACAGCACTCCTTTCATGGGGACTGAAGCTTTCTTT.

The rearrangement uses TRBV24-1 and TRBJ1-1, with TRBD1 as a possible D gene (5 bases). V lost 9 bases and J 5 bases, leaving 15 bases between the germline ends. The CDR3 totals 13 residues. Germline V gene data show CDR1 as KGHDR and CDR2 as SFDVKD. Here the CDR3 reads CATSGRASTEAFF. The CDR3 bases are TGTGCCACCTCAGGCAGGGCGAGTACTGAAGCTTTCTTT.

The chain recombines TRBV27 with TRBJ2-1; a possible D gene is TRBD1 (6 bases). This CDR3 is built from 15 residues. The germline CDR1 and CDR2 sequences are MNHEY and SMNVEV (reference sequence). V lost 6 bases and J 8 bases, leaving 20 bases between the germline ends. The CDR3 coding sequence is TGTGCCAGCAGGAGGACAGTTGGTCAGGACTATGAGCAGTTCTTC. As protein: CASRRTVGQDYEQFF.

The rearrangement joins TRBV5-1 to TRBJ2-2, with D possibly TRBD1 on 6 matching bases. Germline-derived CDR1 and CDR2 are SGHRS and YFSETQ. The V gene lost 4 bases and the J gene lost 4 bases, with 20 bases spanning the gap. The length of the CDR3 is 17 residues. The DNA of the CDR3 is TGCGCCAGCAGCCCATTCGGACAGTTCTCGAGCACCGGGGAGCTGTTTTTT. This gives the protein CASSPFGQFSSTGELFF.

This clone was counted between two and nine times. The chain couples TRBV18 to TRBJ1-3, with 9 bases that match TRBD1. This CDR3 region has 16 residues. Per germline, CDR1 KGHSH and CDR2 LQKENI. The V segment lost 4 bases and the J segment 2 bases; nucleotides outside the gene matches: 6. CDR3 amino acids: CASSRNDRGTGNTIYF. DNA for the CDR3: TGTGCCAGCTCACGGAACGACAGGGGGACTGGAAACACCATATATTTT.

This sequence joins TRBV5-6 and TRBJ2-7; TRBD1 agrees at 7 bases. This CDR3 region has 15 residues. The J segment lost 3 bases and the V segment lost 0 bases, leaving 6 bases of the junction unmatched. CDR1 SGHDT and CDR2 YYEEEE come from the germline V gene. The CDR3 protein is CASSLVYRGLYEQYF. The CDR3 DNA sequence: TGTGCCAGCAGCTTGGTCTATAGGGGGCTCTACGAGCAGTACTTC.

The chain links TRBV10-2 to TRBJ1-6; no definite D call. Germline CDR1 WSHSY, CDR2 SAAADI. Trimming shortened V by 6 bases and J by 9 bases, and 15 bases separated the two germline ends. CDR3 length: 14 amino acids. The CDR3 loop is CASRRPMAGSPLHF. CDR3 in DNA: TGCGCCAGCAGAAGACCCATGGCGGGTTCACCCCTCCACTTT.

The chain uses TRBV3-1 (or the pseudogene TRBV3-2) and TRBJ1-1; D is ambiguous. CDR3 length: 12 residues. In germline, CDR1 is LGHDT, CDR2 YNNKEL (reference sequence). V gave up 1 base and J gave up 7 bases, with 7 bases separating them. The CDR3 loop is CASSQGYDEAFF. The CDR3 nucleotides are TGTGCCAGCAGCCAAGGCTACGATGAAGCTTTCTTT.

The CDR3 nucleotides read TGTGCCACCAGTGATACCACCCAGGGTGTCGGAGAGACCCAGTACTTC. It encodes CATSDTTQGVGETQYF. This rearrangement joins TRBV24-1 to TRBJ2-5; the D gene is possibly TRBD1 (5 bases). V lost 3 bases and J lost 4, with 17 bases in between. In germline, CDR1 is KGHDR, CDR2 SFDVKD. This CDR3 spans 16 amino acids.

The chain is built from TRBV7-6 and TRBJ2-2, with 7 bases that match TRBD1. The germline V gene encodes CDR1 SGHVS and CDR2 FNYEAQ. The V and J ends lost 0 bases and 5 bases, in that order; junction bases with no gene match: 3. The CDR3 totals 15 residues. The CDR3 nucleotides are TGTGCCAGCAGCTTAGCCGCAGGGGGTACCGGGGAGCTGTTTTTT. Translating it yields CASSLAAGGTGELFF.

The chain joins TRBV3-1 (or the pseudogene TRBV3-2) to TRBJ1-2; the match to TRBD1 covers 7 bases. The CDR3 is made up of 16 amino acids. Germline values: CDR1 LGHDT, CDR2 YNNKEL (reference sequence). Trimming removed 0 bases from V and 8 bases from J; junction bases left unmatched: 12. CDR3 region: CASSQDRTGVRGGYTF. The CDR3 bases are TGTGCCAGCAGCCAAGATCGCACAGGGGTAAGAGGGGGCTACACCTTC.

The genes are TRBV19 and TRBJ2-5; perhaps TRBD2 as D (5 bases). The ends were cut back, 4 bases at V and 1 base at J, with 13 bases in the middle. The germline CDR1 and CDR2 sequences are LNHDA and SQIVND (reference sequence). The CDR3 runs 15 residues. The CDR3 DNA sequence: TGTGCCAGTAGTAGGTACCGGGAACGCCAAGAGACCCAGTACTTC. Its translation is CASSRYRERQETQYF.

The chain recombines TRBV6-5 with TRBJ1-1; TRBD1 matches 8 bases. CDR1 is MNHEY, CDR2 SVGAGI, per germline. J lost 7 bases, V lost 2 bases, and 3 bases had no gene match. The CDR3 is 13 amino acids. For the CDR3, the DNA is TGTGCCAGCAGTTACCTCGGACAGGGTGAAGCTTTCTTT. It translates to CASSYLGQGEAFF.